One sample yielded the 21 T cell receptor beta chains listed below, sequenced in a study of shared clonotypes between healthy human individuals. Naive-designated CD8 cells lacked CD45RO, were positively enriched for CCR7, and omitted terminally differentiated effector memory CD45RA+ cells. Assay: immunoSEQ multiplex PCR; the TCRdb copy retains only in-frame clones and omits some. The table has 1.5 million to 2.5 million clones, 85% to 95% seen once; the top ten hold roughly 1%. Sequencing was performed on naive CD8+ T cells sorted from blood. These receptors all stem from a man younger than 35 in good health.

This clone showed up just a few times. The sample has other DNA sequences that encode this CDR3 too. The CDR3 sequence is CASSIDQEEPQHF. The CDR3 DNA follows: TGTGCCAGTAGTATAGATCAGGAGGAGCCCCAGCATTTT. The gene calls are TRBV19 and TRBJ1-5, with D uncertain. The CDR3 extends over 13 amino acids. V lost 0 bases, J lost 8 bases, and 8 bases lay in between. Germline assignment: CDR1 LNHDA and CDR2 SQIVND (reference sequence). Complete variable domain (other parts from reference TRBV19 and TRBJ1-5): DGGITQSPKYLFRKEGQNVTLSCEQNLNHDAMYWYRQDPGQGLRLIYYSQIVNDFQKGDIAEGYSVSREKKESFPLTVTSAQKNPTAFYLCASSIDQEEPQHFGDGTRLSIL.

The rearrangement links TRBV5-1 to TRBJ2-1; 13 nucleotides align to TRBD2. Germline loops: CDR1 SGHRS, CDR2 YFSETQ. Losses at the gene ends were 4 bases for V and 6 bases for J; bases not matched to a gene: 4. The CDR3 length is 15 residues. This chain's CDR3 is CASSQGTSGINEQFF. The CDR3 region has the DNA TGCGCCAGCAGCCAAGGGACTAGCGGGATCAATGAGCAGTTCTTC.

The chain is built from TRBV10-1 and TRBJ2-3; D is perhaps TRBD2 (5 bases). CDR1 WNHNN and CDR2 SYGVQD come from the germline V gene (reference sequence). V was clipped by 0 bases and J by 4 bases, with 14 bases between them. This CDR3 is built from 16 residues. The CDR3 DNA reads as TGCGCCAGCAGTGAGTCTCTAGCCACCCTCGCAGATACGCAGTATTTT. As protein: CASSESLATLADTQYF.

The CDR3 nucleotides read TGCGCCAGCAGATTCGCGCCGGGACTAGCGGGGTTTGAGACCCAGTACTTC. Protein sequence: CASRFAPGLAGFETQYF. The V and J genes are TRBV10-2 and TRBJ2-5; the match to TRBD2 covers 13 bases. V gave up 6 bases and J gave up 5 bases; unmatched junction bases: 12. The CDR3 loop spans 17 amino acids. Per germline, CDR1 WSHSY and CDR2 SAAADI.

V is TRBV7-9 and J is TRBJ1-1; TRBD1 might be the D (5 bases). Germline CDR1 and CDR2: SEHNR and FQNEAQ (reference sequence). The ends were cut back, 2 bases at V and 10 bases at J, with 17 bases in the middle. This CDR3 contains 14 residues. CDR3 DNA: TGTGCCAGCAGCTTACCCAGGGATTGGGATGGAGCTTTCTTT. Translated, it gives CASSLPRDWDGAFF. Looking up the rest from reference TRBV7-9 and TRBJ1-1 gives the full variable domain: DTGVSQNPRHKITKRGQNVTFRCDPISEHNRLYWYRQTLGQGPEFLTYFQNEAQLEKSRLLSDRFSAERPKGSFSTLEIQRTEQGDSAMYLCASSLPRDWDGAFFGQGTRLTVV.

On this clone: At one end, the junction sequence differs from germline, possibly due to a read error. The CDR3 sequence is CASSLDPSGENTGELFF. The CDR3 DNA reads as TGTGCCAGCAGCCTAGACCCCTCGGGGGAGAACACCGGGGAGCTGTTTTTT. J is TRBJ2-2 and V is TRBV11-3; D is perhaps TRBD2 (6 bases). Per germline, CDR1 SGHNT and CDR2 YENEEA. The CDR3 contains 17 residues.

The chain couples TRBV4-1 to TRBJ2-1, with unresolved D. The CDR3 extends over 16 amino acids. The V gene's germline CDR1 is MGHRA and CDR2 YSYEKL. With 1 base removed from V and 0 bases from J, the gap between germline ends came to 10 bases. CDR3 loop: CASSQAAAGSYNEQFF. CDR3 nucleotides: TGCGCCAGCAGCCAAGCGGCGGCTGGCTCCTACAATGAGCAGTTCTTC.

This clone is a singleton in its sample. The J gene is TRBJ2-1, the V gene TRBV6-5, with a possible D match to TRBD1 (5 bases). Germline CDR1 MNHEY, CDR2 SVGAGI. Trimming took off 2 bases at V and 8 bases at J, with 13 bases between the two ends. The CDR3 is made up of 14 amino acids. The CDR3 spells CASSYGAGKDEQFF. CDR3 in DNA: TGTGCCAGCAGTTACGGGGCAGGGAAGGATGAGCAGTTCTTC.

This rearrangement joins TRBV7-6 to TRBJ2-1, with a weak D call TRBD2 (5 bases). V was shortened by 5 bases and J by 6 bases, with 20 bases between the two germline ends. Germline lookup yields CDR1 SGHVS and CDR2 FNYEAQ. The CDR3 contains 16 residues. The CDR3 loop is CASSRPFGKERNEQFF. The CDR3 DNA follows: TGTGCCAGCAGCCGCCCATTCGGGAAGGAACGCAATGAGCAGTTCTTC.

The V and J genes are TRBV9 and TRBJ1-5; unclear D gene. V lost 2 bases, J lost 2 bases, and 14 bases lay in between. This CDR3 comprises 16 residues. Germline lookup yields CDR1 SGDLS and CDR2 YYNGEE. The CDR3 DNA follows: TGTGCCAGCAGCGTCGGGCCATCGAATGGCAATCAGCCCCAGCATTTT. Residues: CASSVGPSNGNQPQHF.

This clone is a singleton in its sample. This chain connects TRBV7-6 to TRBJ1-1; D gene unclear. Germline values: CDR1 SGHVS, CDR2 FNYEAQ. CDR3 length equals 15 residues. The V and J ends lost 5 bases and 4 bases respectively, with 17 bases between them. The CDR3 sequence is CASSAGQALRTEAFF. DNA of the CDR3: TGTGCCAGCAGCGCTGGTCAGGCCCTGCGCACTGAAGCTTTCTTT.

The V call is TRBV29-1, the J call TRBJ1-1; D unresolved. V gave up 0 bases and J gave up 11 bases, with 16 bases separating them. The CDR3 extends over 13 amino acids. Looked up from germline, CDR1 is SQVTM and CDR2 is ANQGSEA. CDR3 residues: CSVEDADGPEAFF. In nucleotides, the CDR3 is TGCAGCGTTGAAGATGCAGACGGACCGGAGGCTTTCTTT.

This clone was observed a few times. The chain has TRBV25-1 and TRBJ1-1; D call uncertain. Trimming took 5 bases from V and 4 from J, leaving 14 bases between them. CDR1 MGHDK and CDR2 SYGVNS come from the germline V gene. The length of the CDR3 is 14 residues. Written as DNA, the CDR3 is TGTGCCAGCAGTACTGATGAGGGAGGCACTGAAGCTTTCTTT. Its protein is CASSTDEGGTEAFF.

The CDR3 spells CASSVGGGENSPLHF. The CDR3 DNA reads as TGTGCCAGCAGCGTAGGAGGGGGAGAGAATTCACCCCTCCACTTT. This chain joins TRBV9 and TRBJ1-6; D perhaps matches TRBD1 (6 bases). Germline V lookup: CDR1 SGDLS, CDR2 YYNGEE. The V and J ends lost 0 bases and 7 bases respectively, with 11 bases between them. The CDR3 is 15 residues long. The entire variable domain, with the rest obtained from reference TRBV9 and TRBJ1-6, is as follows: DSGVTQTPKHLITATGQRVTLRCSPRSGDLSVYWYQQSLDQGLQFLIQYYNGEERAKGNILERFSAQQFPDLHSELNLSSLELGDSALYFCASSVGGGENSPLHFGNGTRLTVT.

The chain joins TRBV21-1 to TRBJ2-4; TRBD1 is taken as the D call from the table, unchecked against the DNA. TRBV21-1 is termed a pseudogene. The CDR3 runs to 15 residues. Written as DNA, the CDR3 is TGTGCCAGCAGCGAACAGGGGGCGGCCAAAAACATTCAGTACTTC. Translating gives CASSEQGAAKNIQYF.

The rearrangement links TRBV27 to TRBJ2-3; D may be TRBD2 (6 bases). The V gene's germline CDR1 is MNHEY and CDR2 SMNVEV (reference sequence). V lost 2 bases, J lost 0 bases, and 12 bases lay in between. The length of the CDR3 is 16 residues. This chain's CDR3 is CASSLNAGRSTDTQYF. The CDR3 region has the DNA TGTGCCAGCAGTTTAAATGCGGGGAGGAGCACAGATACGCAGTATTTT.

The chain recombines TRBV4-1 with TRBJ2-2, with no clear D. V shed 4 bases and J shed 4 bases, with 4 bases lying between them. Looked up from germline, CDR1 is MGHRA and CDR2 is YSYEKL. The CDR3 runs 12 residues. The CDR3 region has the DNA TGCGCCAGCAGCCCTATCACCGGGGAGCTGTTTTTT. This sequence encodes CASSPITGELFF.

The gene calls are TRBV6-5 and TRBJ1-2; no clear D gene. The germline gives CDR1 MNHEY, CDR2 SVGAGI. This CDR3 comprises 15 residues. V lost 0 bases to trimming and J lost 7 bases, with 15 bases between them. CDR3 in DNA: TGTGCCAGCAGTTACTCGGCCAGTAACCACCGTGGCTACACCTTC. Translating it yields CASSYSASNHRGYTF.

The chain uses TRBV6-5 and TRBJ2-2; D may be TRBD1 or TRBD2 (5 bases each). The CDR3 length is 13 residues. Germline-derived CDR1 and CDR2 are MNHEY and SVGAGI. V shed 6 bases and J shed 4 bases, with 9 bases lying between them. This CDR3 is CASRMGVTGELFF. CDR3 in DNA: TGTGCCAGCAGAATGGGGGTCACCGGGGAGCTGTTTTTT.

Comments on this clone: The identical CDR3 is also encoded by other nucleotide sequences in the sample. The V gene is TRBV28, the J gene TRBJ2-7; either TRBD1 or TRBD2 may fit D (6 bases each). The germline V and J ends were trimmed by 4 bases and 0 bases, with 13 bases remaining between them. The CDR3 consists of 15 residues. The germline V gene has CDR1 MDHEN and CDR2 SYDVKM. This chain's CDR3 is CASSYRGPSSYEQYF. As DNA, the CDR3 is TGTGCCAGCAGTTACCGGGGGCCCTCCTCCTACGAGCAGTACTTC. The entire variable domain, with the rest obtained from reference TRBV28 and TRBJ2-7, is as follows: DVKVTQSSRYLVKRTGEKVFLECVQDMDHENMFWYRQDPGLGLRLIYFSYDVKMKEKGDIPEGYSVSREKKERFSLILESASTNQTSMYLCASSYRGPSSYEQYFGPGTRLTVT.

The chain employs TRBV5-1 and TRBJ2-2; D uncertain. CDR3 length equals 16 residues. V was cut by 0 bases and J by 1 base, with 10 bases left in between. Germline CDR1 is SGHRS and CDR2 is YFSETQ. The CDR3 loop is CASSLGRAQNTGELFF. CDR3 coding DNA: TGCGCCAGCAGCTTGGGACGGGCCCAGAACACCGGGGAGCTGTTTTTT.